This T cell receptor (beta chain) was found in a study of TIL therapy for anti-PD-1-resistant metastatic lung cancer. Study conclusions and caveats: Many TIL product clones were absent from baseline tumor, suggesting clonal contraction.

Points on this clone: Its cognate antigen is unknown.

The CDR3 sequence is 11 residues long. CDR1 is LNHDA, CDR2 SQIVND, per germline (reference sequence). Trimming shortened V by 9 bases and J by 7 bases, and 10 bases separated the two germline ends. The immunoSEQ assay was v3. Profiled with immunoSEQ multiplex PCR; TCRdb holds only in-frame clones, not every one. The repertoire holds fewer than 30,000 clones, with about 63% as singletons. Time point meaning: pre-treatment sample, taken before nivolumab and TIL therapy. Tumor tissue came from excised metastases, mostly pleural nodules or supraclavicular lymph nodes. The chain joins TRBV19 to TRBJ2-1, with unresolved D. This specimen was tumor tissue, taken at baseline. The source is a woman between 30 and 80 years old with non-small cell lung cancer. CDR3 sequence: CASRNSNEQFF. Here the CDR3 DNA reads TGTGCCAGCAGAAATAGTAATGAGCAGTTCTTC.